Below, 27 T cell receptor beta chains from the same sample are listed, as sequenced in a study of T-cell memory formation after mild COVID-19 (dated by TCRdb to the early 2020s). Library preparation used 5' RACE. Sequencing took place on an Illumina NovaSeq 6000. In TCRdb, the public reads were trimmed at Q25 with fastp and aligned with MiXCR, with productive beta chains retained. Entries are consolidated by CDR3 protein sequence, retaining the most common genes and DNA. The sample table holds some 440,000 distinct CDR3 sequences, of which around 27% were seen once. The ten largest clones represent approximately 13% of the sample. Material for sequencing was PBMCs or a T cell subset sorted from them (not recorded which). These TCRs come from an adult woman who had mild COVID-19 (a few samples of this study predate the infection). The sample titles of this study are shuffled in the database, so cell type and time point are left out; the donor was told from shared clones.

This sequence joins TRBV5-1 and TRBJ2-7; 7 nucleotides line up with TRBD1. Per germline, CDR1 SGHRS and CDR2 YFSETQ. This CDR3 has 14 residues. V shed 3 bases, J shed 5 bases, and the junction held 8 bases outside the gene matches. The DNA of the CDR3 is TGCGCCAGCAGCTCCCGACAGGGCGGCGACGAGCAGTACTTC. Its protein is CASSSRQGGDEQYF.

The chain recombines TRBV29-1 with TRBJ2-2; TRBD2 matches 11 bases. The J segment lost 1 base and the V segment lost 6 bases, leaving 1 base of the junction unmatched. Germline CDR1 SQVTM, CDR2 ANQGSEA. This CDR3 is built from 14 residues. The CDR3 bases are TGCAGCGTAGGGACTAGCGGGAACACCGGGGAGCTGTTTTTT. This codes for CSVGTSGNTGELFF.

The chain couples TRBV4-1 to TRBJ1-2; possibly TRBD1 for D (6 bases). The V gene lost 1 base and the J gene lost 2 bases, with 14 bases spanning the gap. This CDR3 is 16 amino acids long. Germline values: CDR1 MGHRA, CDR2 YSYEKL. As DNA, the CDR3 is TGCGCCAGCAGCCAAGCCACAGGGCTGAAGAACTATGGCTACACCTTC. It specifies CASSQATGLKNYGYTF.

This clonotype was seen at least ten times. The V call is TRBV12-3 or TRBV12-4, the J call TRBJ2-3; D is unclear. Trimming stripped 1 base from V and 2 bases from J, with 13 bases between. The CDR3 spans 16 residues. CDR3 loop: CASSLDLGSYTDTQYF. DNA for the CDR3: TGTGCCAGCAGTTTAGATTTAGGAAGTTACACAGATACGCAGTATTTT.

The V and J genes are TRBV5-1 and TRBJ2-7, with TRBD2 matching 9 bases. From germline, CDR1 is SGHRS and CDR2 YFSETQ. The CDR3 runs to 18 residues. V lost 9 bases and J lost 6; bases outside the gene matches: 25. CDR3 protein: CATTRSLEGLAGFGEQYF. The DNA for the CDR3 is TGCGCCACCACCCGCAGCTTGGAGGGGCTAGCGGGGTTTGGCGAGCAGTACTTC.

This clonotype occurred many times. The V call is TRBV12-3 or TRBV12-4, the J call TRBJ2-7, with D uncertain. Trimming cost V 4 bases and J 3 bases, with 16 bases left between them. This CDR3 has 15 residues. The CDR3 here is CASSSGPLRYYEQYF. DNA for the CDR3: TGTGCCAGCAGTTCTGGTCCACTCAGGTACTACGAGCAGTACTTC.

This clonotype has only a few counts. The junction and the germline gene differ at one end; a read error may be behind it. This rearrangement joins TRBV29-1 to TRBJ1-1, with a possible D match to TRBD1 (5 bases). CDR3 length equals 14 residues. Germline V gene sequence: CDR1 SQVTM, CDR2 ANQGSEA. The CDR3 here is CSVQESERGAEAFF. CDR3 DNA sequence: TGCAGCGTTCAAGAAAGCGAGAGGGGCGCTGAAGCTTTCTTT.

This clonotype has just a few counts. V and J are TRBV12-3 or TRBV12-4 and TRBJ2-5, with 10 bases fitting TRBD2. V shed 3 bases and J 2 bases; nucleotides not matched to a gene: 12. CDR3 length: 18 residues. The CDR3 sequence is CASSFAHWASGGQETQYF. CDR3 nucleotides: TGTGCCAGCAGTTTCGCACACTGGGCTAGCGGGGGACAAGAGACCCAGTACTTC.

This clonotype has a handful of counts. J is TRBJ2-5 and V is TRBV3-1; D is perhaps TRBD2 (5 bases). The CDR3 length is 12 residues. Trimming took 4 bases from V and 12 from J, leaving 15 bases between them. Per germline, CDR1 LGHDT and CDR2 YNNKEL (reference sequence). The CDR3 nucleotides are TGTGCCAGCAGCCCCGGTGGAGGCGCGGAGTACTTC. This translates into CASSPGGGAEYF.

This clonotype came up a few times. The V gene is TRBV5-4, the J gene TRBJ2-3; 8 nucleotides align to TRBD2. This CDR3 is 16 amino acids long. Per germline, CDR1 SGHNT and CDR2 YYREEE (reference sequence). Trimming at V came to 1 base and at J to 2 bases, leaving 6 bases not matched to a gene. The CDR3: CASSLRAGGLTDTQYF. The CDR3 DNA reads as TGTGCCAGCAGCTTGAGGGCGGGAGGCCTCACAGATACGCAGTATTTT. Filled out from reference TRBV5-4 and TRBJ2-3, the complete variable domain reads ETGVTQSPTHLIKTRGQQVTLRCSSQSGHNTVSWYQQALGQGPQFIFQYYREEENGRGNFPPRFSGLQFPNYSSELNVNALELDDSALYLCASSLRAGGLTDTQYFGPGTRLTVL.

DNA for the CDR3: TGTGCCAGCAGCCCATTACTAGCGGGAGGGCCCAGTGAGCAGTTCTTC. Translation gives CASSPLLAGGPSEQFF. The rearrangement joins TRBV7-2 to TRBJ2-1, with 13 bases matching TRBD2. CDR1 is SGHTA and CDR2 is FQGNSA in the germline V gene. This CDR3 is 16 amino acids long. The junction had 10 bases not matched to a gene; V was cut back by 5 bases and J by 9 bases. The full variable domain, completed using reference TRBV7-2 and TRBJ2-1, is GAGVSQSPSNKVTEKGKDVELRCDPISGHTALYWYRQSLGQGLEFLIYFQGNSAPDKSGLPSDRFSAERTGGSVSTLTIQRTQQEDSAVYLCASSPLLAGGPSEQFFGPGTRLTVL.

The chain employs TRBV20-1 and TRBJ1-2; D gene ambiguous. There are 15 residues in the CDR3. V gave up 7 bases and J gave up 5 bases, with 23 bases separating them. Per the germline V gene, CDR1 is DFQATT and CDR2 is SNEGSKA (reference sequence). CDR3 coding DNA: TGCAGTGGGGAGGAAAACGGACGGAAAAAGTATGGCTACACCTTC. It encodes CSGEENGRKKYGYTF.

The V gene is TRBV12-3 or TRBV12-4, the J gene TRBJ2-7; D may be TRBD1 (6 bases). Trimming shortened V by 6 bases and J by 3 bases, and 12 bases separated the two germline ends. This CDR3 region has 13 residues. The CDR3 loop is CASRGTNLYEQYF. In DNA, the CDR3 is TGTGCCAGCAGGGGGACAAACCTCTACGAGCAGTACTTC.

This clonotype was picked up a small number of times. CDR3 loop: CASSFPGTGKYEQYF. The DNA of the CDR3 is TGTGCCAGCAGCTTCCCCGGGACAGGGAAGTACGAGCAGTACTTC. The J gene is TRBJ2-7, the V gene TRBV11-2, with 9 bases lining up with TRBD1. This CDR3 comprises 15 residues. V shed 3 bases, J shed 4 bases, and the junction held 7 bases outside the gene matches. Germline V gives CDR1 SGHAT, CDR2 FQNNGV.

The V and J genes are TRBV18 and TRBJ2-2, with D tentatively TRBD1 (5 bases). The V and J ends lost 0 bases and 6 bases respectively, with 8 bases between them. This CDR3 region has 14 residues. Germline V CDR1 and CDR2: KGHSH, LQKENI. As DNA, the CDR3 is TGTGCCAGCTCACCACCATCAGGGCCCGGGGAGCTGTTTTTT. This translates into CASSPPSGPGELFF. The variable domain in full, completed from reference TRBV18 and TRBJ2-2, reads NAGVMQNPRHLVRRRGQEARLRCSPMKGHSHVYWYRQLPEEGLKFMVYLQKENIIDESGMPKERFSAEFPKEGPSILRIQQVVRGDSAAYFCASSPPSGPGELFFGEGSRLTVL.

This clonotype was counted between two and nine times. J is TRBJ1-1 and V is TRBV29-1, with D possibly matching TRBD1 (5 bases). There are 13 residues in the CDR3. Germline lookup yields CDR1 SQVTM and CDR2 ANQGSEA. Trimming pared 7 bases from V and 11 bases from J, leaving 23 bases between. The CDR3 here is CSARGEGILDAFF. CDR3 sequence (DNA): TGCAGCGCGAGGGGAGAAGGGATCCTGGACGCTTTCTTT.

In its sample, this clonotype was seen a few times. This chain joins TRBV5-1 and TRBJ2-1, with D possibly TRBD1 on 5 matching bases. Germline CDR1 and CDR2: SGHRS and YFSETQ. The V end lost 3 bases, the J end lost 12 bases, and 25 bases lay between the germline ends. The CDR3 covers 16 residues. CDR3 loop: CASSSIMDTKDPGQFF. The DNA of the CDR3 is TGCGCCAGCAGCTCCATTATGGACACCAAGGACCCCGGGCAGTTCTTC.

The chain joins TRBV5-1 to TRBJ1-1, with TRBD1 as a possible D gene (5 bases). Germline assignment: CDR1 SGHRS and CDR2 YFSETQ. The CDR3 runs to 15 residues. Trimming pared 4 bases from V and 1 base from J, leaving 14 bases between. In DNA form, the CDR3 reads TGCGCCAGCAGCCCATTAGGGGATCCGAACACTGAAGCTTTCTTT. As protein: CASSPLGDPNTEAFF.

This clonotype was counted many times. The chain couples TRBV4-2 to TRBJ1-3, with D tentatively TRBD1 (6 bases). Germline V gene data show CDR1 as LGHNA and CDR2 as YNFKEQ. CDR3 length: 18 residues. V lost 4 bases and J lost 0, with 19 bases in between. The CDR3 protein is CASSPRLTARGSGNTIYF. The CDR3 region has the DNA TGTGCCAGCAGCCCACGCTTAACCGCCAGGGGCTCTGGAAACACCATATATTTT.

This clonotype was recorded a few times. The V and J genes are TRBV5-1 and TRBJ2-3; D perhaps matches TRBD1 (5 bases). The CDR3 is 14 amino acids. The V end lost 4 bases, the J end lost 4 bases, and 13 bases lay between the germline ends. Germline V CDR1 and CDR2: SGHRS, YFSETQ. Here the CDR3 DNA reads TGCGCCAGCAGCCCCGTCTGGGGCGCAGATACGCAGTATTTT. Its translation is CASSPVWGADTQYF.

The chain has TRBV10-3 and TRBJ1-2; unclear D gene. Looked up from germline, CDR1 is ENHRY and CDR2 is SYGVKD. CDR3 size: 14 residues. V lost 4 bases, J lost 0 bases, and 9 bases lay in between. This chain's CDR3 is CAISAYGANYGYTF. The CDR3 DNA reads as TGTGCCATCAGTGCGTACGGAGCTAACTATGGCTACACCTTC.

This clonotype has just a few counts. The gene calls are TRBV4-1 and TRBJ2-7; the D is unclear. This CDR3 is 16 amino acids long. V was clipped by 3 bases and J by 3 bases, with 18 bases between them. Germline lookup yields CDR1 MGHRA and CDR2 YSYEKL. CDR3 sequence: CASSQQTSPLFYEQYF. The CDR3 nucleotides are TGCGCCAGCAGCCAGCAGACTTCCCCCCTCTTCTACGAGCAGTACTTC.

This clonotype showed up just a few times. This chain connects TRBV6-5 to TRBJ1-5, with D possibly matching TRBD1 (5 bases). The length of the CDR3 is 14 residues. The V and J ends lost 5 bases and 5 bases respectively, with 13 bases between them. CDR1 and CDR2 from the germline V gene are MNHEY and SVGAGI. The CDR3 bases are TGTGCCAGCAGTCCCATAGGGGTGGATCAGCCCCAGCATTTT. Its translation is CASSPIGVDQPQHF.

This clonotype turned up a few times. The chain recombines TRBV9 with TRBJ2-3; 7 bases are shared with TRBD2. Germline V CDR1 and CDR2: SGDLS, YYNGEE. This CDR3 has 17 residues. V was pared by 3 bases and J by 2 bases, with 12 bases of the junction left unmatched. The CDR3 DNA is TGTGCCAGCAGCGCTACGAGGGTTGCGGGGGTCACAGATACGCAGTATTTT. Protein: CASSATRVAGVTDTQYF.

This sequence joins TRBV24-1 and TRBJ2-2, with TRBD2 matching over 8 bases. CDR3 length: 22 residues. Germline CDR1 and CDR2: KGHDR and SFDVKD. Trimming at V came to 4 bases and at J to 0 bases, leaving 21 bases not matched to a gene. This chain's CDR3 is CATSDRSYGGLSGRANTGELFF. DNA of the CDR3: TGTGCCACCAGTGACCGATCTTATGGAGGTCTATCCGGGAGGGCGAACACCGGGGAGCTGTTTTTT.

This clonotype was seen only a few times. This CDR3 is CASSRTGGDGYTF. The CDR3, as DNA: TGTGCCAGCAGCCGTACCGGGGGGGATGGCTACACCTTC. The V gene is TRBV6-1, the J gene TRBJ1-2; possible D gene TRBD1, 5 bases. The CDR3 sequence is 13 residues long. With 6 bases removed from V and 6 bases from J, the gap between germline ends came to 14 bases. Germline CDR1 MNHNS, CDR2 SASEGT.

This clonotype was counted a few times. CDR3 bases: TGCAGCGTCGCGCCAACAGCACCTTATGGCTACACCTTC. As protein: CSVAPTAPYGYTF. The chain links TRBV29-1 to TRBJ1-2; D gene ambiguous. Germline loops: CDR1 SQVTM, CDR2 ANQGSEA. CDR3 length equals 13 residues. V was shortened by 6 bases and J by 5 bases, with 16 bases between the two germline ends.